Each of the 18 T cell receptor beta chains below was sequenced from the same sample in a study of tumor-infiltrating lymphocytes in primary liver carcinoma. DNA and RNA were both co-extracted from 20-30 mg of bulk tissue that had not been sorted. Researchers generated TCR beta cDNA from about 460 ng of total RNA, relying on a constant-region primer. Employing slightly modified ARM-PCR, three nested multiplex PCR rounds were run, and these gave rise to the TCR beta libraries. Forward primers for TRBV1-TRBV30 and a C-beta reverse primer served the first two PCR rounds, at 10 cycles each. TCRdb processed the multiplex PCR reads anew with MiXCR; each CDR3 protein has one entry. The profile covers more than 85,000 distinct CDR3 sequences, with roughly 80% appearing a single time and 15% to 20% taken by the ten largest. Material for sequencing was liver tumor tissue from sampling region 3. Subset indicated: tumor region T3, left-lateral pole. The receptors were gathered from a middle-aged man with primary liver carcinoma and hepatitis B virus infection.

This clonotype has only one observation. The conserved phenylalanine or tryptophan normally closing the CDR3 is absent here, so this likely arose from a read error. This rearrangement joins TRBV7-9 to TRBJ2-7; 10 bases align to TRBD2. Germline V CDR1 and CDR2: SEHNR, FQNEAQ (reference sequence). The CDR3 is 20 amino acids. The CDR3 loop reads CANSFLKLAGKKIVSGEQYS. For the CDR3, the DNA is TGTGCCAACAGCTTTCTTAAACTAGCGGGGAAGAAAATTGTCAGTGGCGAGCAGTACTCC.

A note on this clonotype: At one boundary the junction diverges from the germline segment, which might be a read error. The V and J genes are TRBV11-3 and TRBJ2-1; unclear D gene. CDR1 is SGHNT and CDR2 is YENEEA in the germline V gene. The CDR3 is 12 amino acids. CDR3 region: CASNLNTNDQFF. As DNA, the CDR3 is TGTGCCAGCAACTTAAATACCAATGATCAGTTCTTC.

V gene TRBV4-1 combines with J gene TRBJ2-5; TRBD2 aligns across 7 bases. The CDR3 is made up of 15 amino acids. In germline, CDR1 is MGHRA, CDR2 YSYEKL. Trimming at V came to 0 bases and at J to 5 bases, leaving 6 bases not matched to a gene. DNA of the CDR3: TGCGCCAGCAGCCAAGAAGCGGGGAGCCGGGAGACCCAGTACTTC. This encodes CASSQEAGSRETQYF.

Concerning this clonotype: At one end, the junction sequence differs from germline, possibly due to a read error. The rearrangement joins TRBV11-1 to TRBJ1-1; D gene ambiguous. The CDR3 is 14 residues long. Per the germline V gene, CDR1 is SGHAT and CDR2 is FQDESV (reference sequence). The CDR3 DNA sequence: TGTGCCAGCAGCTTAAGTCTGGGGATAGGTGAAGCATTCTTT. Translated, it gives CASSLSLGIGEAFF.

As concerns this clonotype: A junction boundary mismatches the germline segment, possibly from a read error. The rearrangement links TRBV4-3 to TRBJ2-1; D might be TRBD2 (6 bases). The germline CDR1 and CDR2 sequences are LGHNA and YSLEER. This CDR3 is built from 15 residues. In DNA form, the CDR3 reads TGCGCCAGCGGCCAAACACGGGAGTCGTACAATCAGCAGTTCTTC. Translation: CASGQTRESYNQQFF.

This clonotype was counted between two and nine times. The junction differs from germline at one of its ends, possibly a read error. CDR3 DNA sequence: TGTGCCAGTAGCTCCCCCGAGGGCTCTGTGGCCAACGTCCTGACTTTC. Its protein is CASSSPEGSVANVLTF. The J gene is TRBJ2-6, the V gene TRBV7-8; D perhaps matches TRBD2 (5 bases). Germline CDR1 SGHVS, CDR2 FQNEAQ. The CDR3 has 16 residues.

Details on this clonotype: One end of the junction fails to match germline, which may point to a read error. The V and J genes are TRBV4-2 and TRBJ2-7; D call uncertain. The CDR3 loop spans 15 amino acids. Germline V gene data show CDR1 as LGHNA and CDR2 as YNFKEQ. DNA for the CDR3: TGTGTCAGCAGCCAAGATCTGGCGGTAAGCTACGAGCAGTACTTC. Protein sequence: CVSSQDLAVSYEQYF.

With regard to this clonotype: The junction departs from the called germline gene at one end, perhaps through a read error. V gene TRBV6-6 combines with J gene TRBJ2-7; tentatively, D is TRBD2 (5 bases). Germline CDR1 MNHNY, CDR2 SVGAGI (reference sequence). This CDR3 has 14 residues. CDR3 amino acids: CASSYSGWGSEQCF. CDR3 DNA: TGTGCCAGTAGTTACTCGGGGTGGGGAAGCGAGCAGTGCTTC.

The rearrangement joins TRBV29-1 to TRBJ2-7, with D perhaps matching TRBD1 or TRBD2 (5 bases each). In germline, CDR1 is SQVTM, CDR2 ANQGSEA. This CDR3 has 12 residues. V was clipped by 6 bases and J by 7 bases, with 16 bases between them. The CDR3 reads CSVGGGNHEQYF. In nucleotides, the CDR3 is TGCAGCGTGGGTGGGGGTAATCATGAGCAGTACTTC.

On this clonotype: A junction end diverges from the germline sequence, so it may reflect a read error. The chain has TRBV29-1 and TRBJ2-3, with 10 bases lining up with TRBD1. This CDR3 has 14 amino acids. Germline V gene lookup returns CDR1 SQVTM and CDR2 ANQGSEA. CDR3 nucleotides: TGTAGCTTTGAGGGACAGGGGAGTTCAGATACGCAGTATTTT. As protein: CSFEGQGSSDTQYF.

A note on this clonotype: A junction end diverges from the germline sequence, so it may reflect a read error. This chain connects TRBV5-6 to TRBJ2-5; perhaps TRBD2 as D (6 bases). From germline, CDR1 is SGHDT and CDR2 YYEEEE. This CDR3 spans 16 amino acids. This CDR3 reads CASSLGNRGRGETHYF. CDR3 nucleotides: TGTGCCAGCAGCTTGGGGAACAGAGGGCGGGGAGAGACCCACTACTTC.

In its sample, this clonotype is medium-sized. J is TRBJ2-1 and V is TRBV11-2; maybe TRBD2 (5 bases). V lost 3 bases, J lost 5 bases, and 11 bases lay in between. This CDR3 spans 14 amino acids. The germline V gene has CDR1 SGHAT and CDR2 FQNNGV. The CDR3 region is CASSLSGFDNEQFF. In DNA form, the CDR3 reads TGTGCCAGCAGCTTGTCGGGGTTCGACAATGAGCAGTTCTTC. Filled out from reference TRBV11-2 and TRBJ2-1, the complete variable domain reads EAGVAQSPRYKIIEKRQSVAFWCNPISGHATLYWYQQILGQGPKLLIQFQNNGVVDDSQLPKDRFSAERLKGVDSTLKIQPAKLEDSAVYLCASSLSGFDNEQFFGPGTRLTVL.

This clonotype was recorded many times. J is TRBJ2-1 and V is TRBV10-3; either TRBD1 or TRBD2 may fit D (6 bases each). Per the germline V gene, CDR1 is ENHRY and CDR2 is SYGVKD. This CDR3 region has 15 residues. Trimming took 2 bases from V and 4 from J, leaving 12 bases between them. CDR3 sequence: CAISESGGGYNEQFF. Written as DNA, the CDR3 is TGTGCCATCAGTGAGAGCGGAGGGGGGTACAATGAGCAGTTCTTC.

This sequence joins TRBV29-1 and TRBJ1-1, with D maybe TRBD1 (5 bases). The CDR3 has 15 amino acids. V lost 7 bases, J lost 0 bases, and 18 bases lay in between. Germline V gene sequence: CDR1 SQVTM, CDR2 ANQGSEA. The DNA for the CDR3 is TGCAGCGCCCGGGCAGGGTGGAGGATGAACACTGAAGCTTTCTTT. Protein product: CSARAGWRMNTEAFF.

The chain carries TRBV29-1 and TRBJ2-7; maybe TRBD1 (5 bases). The V end lost 7 bases, the J end lost 3 bases, and 25 bases lay between the germline ends. Germline CDR1 reads SQVTM; CDR2 reads ANQGSEA. The length of the CDR3 is 16 residues. The CDR3 protein is CSAMTSGIGTHYEQYF. The CDR3 DNA reads TGCAGCGCCATGACATCAGGGATCGGCACTCACTACGAGCAGTACTTC.

This clonotype occurred once. The chain uses TRBV6-2 or TRBV6-3 and TRBJ2-7; possibly TRBD1 or TRBD2 for D (5 bases each). The CDR3 is made up of 14 amino acids. CDR1 and CDR2 (germline): MNHEY, SVGEGT. The CDR3 here is CISTPRGLRVEQYF. For the CDR3, the DNA is TGTATCAGCACCCCACGCGGACTCAGGGTCGAGCAGTACTTC.

This clonotype was detected only once. The CDR3 region is CASSFQSRGGYTF. In DNA form, the CDR3 reads TGTGCCAGCAGCTTCCAATCCCGGGGAGGCTACACCTTC. The chain has TRBV7-9 and TRBJ1-2; unclear D gene. The V gene's germline CDR1 is SEHNR and CDR2 FQNEAQ (reference sequence). This CDR3 has 13 residues. V lost 3 bases, J lost 8 bases, and 13 bases lay in between.

Comments on this clonotype: The junction and the germline gene differ at one end; a read error may be behind it. The chain has TRBV6-2 or TRBV6-3 and TRBJ1-2; D remains ambiguous. This CDR3 comprises 13 residues. Germline V gene lookup returns CDR1 MNHEY and CDR2 SVGEGT. CDR3 in amino acids: CVSSYASNYGYTF. CDR3 nucleotide sequence: TGTGTCAGCAGTTATGCCAGCAACTATGGCTACACCTTC.